The 21 T cell receptor beta chains below come from one sample, sequenced in a study of OX40 agonist ivuxolimab in advanced cancers. Clones were read by immunoSEQ multiplex PCR, and TCRdb kept only the in-frame ones, dropping some. The sample includes tens of thousands of clones, about nine tenths of them seen just once. Sequenced here: CD4+ or CD8+ T cells sorted from blood, sampled in a trial of the OX40 agonist ivuxolimab. These receptors all come from an adult with an advanced solid tumor such as melanoma, head and neck, liver or kidney cancer.

The V call is TRBV7-3, the J call TRBJ2-1, with 13 positions matching TRBD2. This CDR3 comprises 15 residues. Germline CDR1 SGHTA, CDR2 FQGTGA. Trimming cost V 4 bases and J 6 bases; bases outside gene matches: 3. DNA of the CDR3: TGTGCCAGCAGCTCCGGACTAGCGGGAGCCAATGAGCAGTTCTTC. It yields the protein CASSSGLAGANEQFF.

This chain uses TRBV19 with TRBJ2-5, with 7 bases lining up with TRBD2. The end of the DNA is better explained by TRBJ2-7, so the J call may be wrong. Germline V gives CDR1 LNHDA, CDR2 SQIVND (reference sequence). The CDR3 contains 15 residues. The CDR3 protein is CASSIASGVNYEQYF. The CDR3 nucleotides read TGTGCCAGTAGTATAGCTAGCGGAGTCAACTACGAGCAGTACTTC.

The gene calls are TRBV19 and TRBJ2-7; TRBD1 aligns across 9 bases. Losses at the gene ends were 10 bases for V and 1 base for J; bases not matched to a gene: 5. This CDR3 region has 13 residues. Germline V CDR1 and CDR2: LNHDA, SQIVND (reference sequence). In nucleotides, the CDR3 is TGTGCCACTGGGACAGGGCCTTCCTACGAGCAGTACTTC. It encodes CATGTGPSYEQYF.

This chain connects TRBV10-2 to TRBJ2-7, with a possible D match to TRBD2 (6 bases). Germline CDR1 and CDR2: WSHSY and SAAADI. Trimming shortened V by 6 bases and J by 1 base, and 10 bases separated the two germline ends. The CDR3 is 13 amino acids. The CDR3 protein is CASRWEESYEQYF. The CDR3 nucleotides read TGCGCCAGCAGGTGGGAGGAATCCTACGAGCAGTACTTC.

V is TRBV10-3 and J is TRBJ2-3, with 12 bases aligning to TRBD2. The V segment lost 3 bases and the J segment 2 bases; nucleotides outside the gene matches: 6. This CDR3 contains 17 residues. CDR1 and CDR2 (germline): ENHRY, SYGVKD. This CDR3 reads CAISDGLAGGSTDTQYF. DNA for the CDR3: TGTGCCATCAGTGACGGTCTAGCGGGAGGGTCCACAGATACGCAGTATTTT.

With respect to this clone: The same CDR3 is also encoded by other DNA sequences in this sample. The chain carries TRBV27 and TRBJ2-1; TRBD1 aligns across 8 bases. CDR1 is MNHEY and CDR2 is SMNVEV in the germline V gene (reference sequence). The CDR3 is 15 amino acids. After removal of 3 bases from V and 7 bases from J, the junction contained 8 bases not matched to a gene. CDR3 protein: CASSLGQALTNEQFF. CDR3 DNA: TGTGCCAGCAGTTTGGGACAGGCTCTAACTAATGAGCAGTTCTTC.

This chain uses TRBV5-6 with TRBJ2-5, with 7 bases that match TRBD1. The germline gives CDR1 SGHDT, CDR2 YYEEEE. V was clipped by 0 bases and J by 0 bases; unmatched bases: 2. This CDR3 is 15 amino acids long. The CDR3 loop reads CASSLGDSNQETQYF. CDR3 DNA: TGTGCCAGCAGCTTGGGGGACAGTAACCAAGAGACCCAGTACTTC.

The gene calls are TRBV14 and TRBJ2-7; D is uncertain. The CDR3 is 14 amino acids. V lost 2 bases to trimming and J lost 0 bases, with 8 bases between them. The germline V gene has CDR1 SGHDN and CDR2 FVKESK. The CDR3 DNA reads as TGTGCCAGCAGCCAACCGAGGTCCTCCTACGAGCAGTACTTC. Protein: CASSQPRSSYEQYF.

The chain has TRBV28 and TRBJ1-2; 9 bases agree with TRBD1. V shed 5 bases, J shed 8 bases, and the junction held 6 bases outside the gene matches. Looked up from germline, CDR1 is MDHEN and CDR2 is SYDVKM. The CDR3 totals 13 residues. The CDR3 protein is CASSPGQGWGYTF. CDR3 bases: TGTGCCAGCAGTCCGGGACAGGGCTGGGGCTACACCTTC.

CDR3 DNA sequence: TGTGCCAGCAGCTTAATCTACGAGCAGTACTTC. Amino acids: CASSLIYEQYF. This chain connects TRBV7-2 to TRBJ2-5, with unresolved D. The last part of the DNA fits TRBJ2-7 better; the J call may be wrong. This CDR3 is 11 amino acids long. Germline V gene sequence: CDR1 SGHTA, CDR2 FQGNSA.

The chain recombines TRBV27 with TRBJ2-1; D not certain. The CDR3 has 12 residues. The V gene's germline CDR1 is MNHEY and CDR2 SMNVEV (reference sequence). V was trimmed by 5 bases and J by 5 bases, leaving 7 bases between them. In DNA, the CDR3 is TGTGCCAGCAGTACAGCAAACAATGAGCAGTTCTTC. Its protein is CASSTANNEQFF.

This chain uses TRBV18 with TRBJ1-2; D is undetermined. Trimming took off 3 bases at V and 7 bases at J, with 18 bases between the two ends. Germline CDR1 reads KGHSH; CDR2 reads LQKENI. The CDR3 is 15 amino acids. DNA for the CDR3: TGTGCCAGCTCACCGAGTCAACAAAGCACCTTTGGCTACACCTTC. As protein: CASSPSQQSTFGYTF.

The rearrangement joins TRBV29-1 to TRBJ2-2; D unresolved. Trimming stripped 7 bases from V and 6 bases from J, with 15 bases between. Germline-derived CDR1 and CDR2 are SQVTM and ANQGSEA. The CDR3 loop spans 13 amino acids. Written as DNA, the CDR3 is TGCAGCGGACGCCCTGTCGGAGCCGGGGAGCTGTTTTTT. Protein: CSGRPVGAGELFF.

This chain links TRBV6-4 with TRBJ2-1; tentative D call: TRBD2 (6 bases). This CDR3 spans 16 amino acids. V shed 5 bases and J shed 0 bases, with 14 bases lying between them. In germline, CDR1 is MRHNA, CDR2 SNTAGT. CDR3 protein: CASSFTGTGSYNEQFF. CDR3 coding DNA: TGTGCCAGCAGTTTCACCGGGACTGGCTCCTACAATGAGCAGTTCTTC.

The genes are TRBV18 and TRBJ2-7; D gene unclear. There are 13 residues in the CDR3. CDR1 and CDR2 (germline): KGHSH, LQKENI. The V end lost 2 bases, the J end lost 3 bases, and 8 bases lay between the germline ends. The CDR3 DNA is TGTGCCAGCTCACCAGTACCCCTCTACGAGCAGTACTTC. Amino acid sequence: CASSPVPLYEQYF.

This clone is a singleton in its sample. CDR3 protein: CASSLTDSYEQYF. CDR3 DNA: TGTGCCAGTAGTTTGACAGACTCCTACGAGCAGTACTTC. The rearrangement links TRBV19 to TRBJ2-7; TRBD1 is a possible D gene (5 bases). The CDR3 is made up of 13 amino acids. The V end was cut by 5 bases, the J end by 0 bases, with 8 bases between. CDR1 LNHDA and CDR2 SQIVND come from the germline V gene (reference sequence).

The chain links TRBV5-1 to TRBJ2-3; TRBD1 matches at 10 bases. Per germline, CDR1 SGHRS and CDR2 YFSETQ. After removal of 6 bases from V and 3 bases from J, the junction contained 4 bases not matched to a gene. The CDR3 length is 14 residues. CDR3: CASTWDRGTDTQYF. The CDR3 nucleotides are TGCGCCAGCACTTGGGACAGGGGAACAGATACGCAGTATTTT.

This clone appeared a few times. This chain links TRBV29-1 with TRBJ1-1; D gene uncertain. CDR1 and CDR2 from the germline V gene are SQVTM and ANQGSEA. This CDR3 contains 12 residues. V lost 6 bases, J lost 0 bases, and 8 bases lay in between. The chain's CDR3 is CSVGGLNTEAFF. CDR3 nucleotides: TGCAGCGTCGGAGGATTGAACACTGAAGCTTTCTTT.

The gene calls are TRBV5-1 and TRBJ1-1, with TRBD1 matching 11 bases. Germline loops: CDR1 SGHRS, CDR2 YFSETQ. Germline trimming cut 2 bases from V and 1 base from J; bases unmatched to any gene: 7. CDR3 length equals 17 residues. The CDR3 DNA follows: TGCGCCAGCAGCTTCGGACAGGGGGCGGTAACGAACACTGAAGCTTTCTTT. It translates to CASSFGQGAVTNTEAFF.

The chain employs TRBV15 and TRBJ2-5; 7 nucleotides match TRBD2. The CDR3 runs 18 residues. Germline V gives CDR1 LNHNV, CDR2 YYDKDF (reference sequence). The ends lost 0 bases at V and 4 bases at J; junction bases unmatched: 14. CDR3 sequence reads: CATSRDSFRDREGETQYF. The CDR3 DNA reads as TGTGCCACCAGCAGAGATAGCTTCCGTGATAGGGAGGGAGAGACCCAGTACTTC.

The chain uses TRBV2 and TRBJ2-1; the D is unclear. This CDR3 contains 10 residues. Trimming cost V 7 bases and J 10 bases, with 8 bases left between them. The germline V gene has CDR1 SNHLY and CDR2 FYNNEI. CDR3 sequence: CASKGWEQFF. The DNA of the CDR3 is TGTGCCAGCAAAGGGTGGGAGCAGTTCTTC.